This T cell receptor (beta chain) derives from a study of beta chain features in type 1 diabetes (dated by TCRdb to 2017 to 2018). With regard to the full study: Mean age, gender distribution, total cell number and subset yield did not differ between patients and healthy donors. A total of about 110 million sorted cells were examined across all samples, and the number of cells per subset was strongly correlated with RNA yield. The study compared the TCRB repertoires of sorted circulating CD4+ T cell subsets in recently diagnosed type 1 diabetes patients with those in matched healthy donors. Regulatory and stem cell-like memory subsets were isolated from only 8 patients and about eight healthy donors, whereas naive and central memory subsets came from all 30 or so donors.

From each donor, a single peripheral blood sample of around 120 mL on average was drawn into heparinised tubes. A BD FACSAria II was used to sort naive, central memory, regulatory and stem cell-like memory CD4+ T cells with a panel that included CD45RO, CCR7, CD25, CD127, CD95 and CD27. All sorted populations exceeded 98% purity. PBMCs were isolated right away by Lymphoprep density gradient centrifugation and were stained directly, without culture. So that batch effects would be minimized, each experiment stained and sorted samples in pairs, pairing one healthy donor with one patient. On this clone: The antigen it binds to is not known. Base qualities are missing; no much larger clone stands one base away.

The entire amount of isolated RNA was reverse transcribed using the High Capacity cDNA Reverse Transcription Kit, so the sequenced TCRB transcripts were expressed ones. Naive, central memory and regulatory T cell samples underwent deep immunoSEQ sequencing, averaging about 3.57 million total reads per sample. After sorted cells were lysed in RLT buffer, RNA was extracted with DNase-treated RNeasy Micro or Mini kits, with the choice depending on cell number. Each cell subset was processed separately to prevent cross-contamination, with patient and healthy donor samples processed together. The immunoSEQ multiplex PCR was used to amplify TCRB sequences from cDNA, generating 87-bp fragments that spanned the CDR3 region. Sequencing of the amplicons was done on the Illumina HiSeq platform. In the paper's pipeline: PCR bias was computationally corrected using synthetic template baselines, reads within Hamming distance 2 were collapsed, and singletons that could not be merged were discarded. By aligning reads against IMGT, V, D and J genes, CDR3 length, and insertions or deletions at six rearrangement sites were assigned. Within each subset, clonotype counts were normalized to sorted cell number, and only after that were true diversity and Gini coefficients computed with the tcR R package. Repertoire sharing was quantified using the overlap coefficient calculated on TCRB nucleotide sequences. Out-of-frame TCRB sequences from naive cells were analyzed as a proxy for the pre-selection repertoire. Entries here come from immuneACCESS through TCRdb and include only in-frame sequences with V and J called. Some clones fail to appear in such tables; in the studies checked, an unresolved V gene covers under half of the shortfall, and the cause of the remainder is unknown. D and trimming come from the DNA, and the V and J calls and clone size come from that table. The sample table holds hundreds of thousands of clones, of which roughly 12% were seen once. 0.022% of the sample comes from the top ten.

The V end gives up 6 bases and the J end 8 bases, leaving 11 bases in the junction not matched to a gene. CDR1 and CDR2 are read off the germline V gene as MDHEN and SYDVKM. Taken from cysteine to phenylalanine, the CDR3 has 15 residues. Only CDR3 DNA is held: 45 bases, read in frame from base 1. Points the paper makes about the study in general: PCR might favor shorter templates, but patient and control samples were amplified and corrected together, so any skew would affect both groups equally. Only small numbers of individuals were included in the HLA sub-analyses, which left unresolved whether HLA type had any influence on TCRB rearrangement. Because cDNA rather than genomic DNA was sequenced, highly expressing activated cells could have been over-represented, although no difference in activation and CD3 levels was found between groups. Fewer insertions and more nucleotide deletions at VDJ recombination sites were observed in patients with type 1 diabetes, implying thymic rearrangement abnormalities. Type 1 diabetes patients showed a moderate but significant shortening of TCRB CDR3 length in all four CD4+ subsets. Naive, central memory and regulatory TCRB repertoires appeared to be more alike among patients than among healthy donors.

This TCR derives from a man between 18 and 29 years old with type 1 diabetes. The chain links TRBV28 with TRBJ2-4; the central 9 bases match TRBD1. Sequencing was carried out using naive CD4+ T cells from blood. Interpreted using the paper, the cell subset or site label stands for: true naive CD4+ T cells. Here is the DNA: TGTGCCAGCAGATCCGCCGGGACAGGGTTGGACATTCAGTACTTC. Its protein is CASRSAGTGLDIQYF.